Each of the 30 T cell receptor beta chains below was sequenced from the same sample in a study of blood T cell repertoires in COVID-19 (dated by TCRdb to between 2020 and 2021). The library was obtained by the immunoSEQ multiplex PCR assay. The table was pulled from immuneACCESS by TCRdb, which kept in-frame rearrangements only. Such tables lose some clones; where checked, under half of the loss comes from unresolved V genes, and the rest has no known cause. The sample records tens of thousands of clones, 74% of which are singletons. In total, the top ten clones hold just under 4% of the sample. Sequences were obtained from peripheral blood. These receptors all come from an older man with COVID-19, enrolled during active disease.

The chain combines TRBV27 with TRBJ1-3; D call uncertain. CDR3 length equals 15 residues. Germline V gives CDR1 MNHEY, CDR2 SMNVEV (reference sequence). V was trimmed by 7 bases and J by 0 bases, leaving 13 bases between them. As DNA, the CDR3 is TGTGCCAGCAAACGGGATGTAAACTCTGGAAACACCATATATTTT. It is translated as CASKRDVNSGNTIYF.

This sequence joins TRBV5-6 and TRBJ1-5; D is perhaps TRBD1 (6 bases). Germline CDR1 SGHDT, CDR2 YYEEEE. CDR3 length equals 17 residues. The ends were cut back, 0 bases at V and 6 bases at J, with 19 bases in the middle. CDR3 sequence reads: CASSLGGAQGLGQPQHF. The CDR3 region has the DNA TGTGCCAGCAGCTTGGGGGGGGCGCAGGGACTAGGTCAGCCCCAGCATTTT.

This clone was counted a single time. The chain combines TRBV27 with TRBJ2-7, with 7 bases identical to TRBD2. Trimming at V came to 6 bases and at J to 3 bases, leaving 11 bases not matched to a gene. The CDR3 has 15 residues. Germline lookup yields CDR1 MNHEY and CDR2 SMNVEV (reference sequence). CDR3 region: CASSMSTSPIYEQYF. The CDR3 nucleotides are TGTGCCAGCAGCATGTCGACTAGCCCCATCTACGAGCAGTACTTC.

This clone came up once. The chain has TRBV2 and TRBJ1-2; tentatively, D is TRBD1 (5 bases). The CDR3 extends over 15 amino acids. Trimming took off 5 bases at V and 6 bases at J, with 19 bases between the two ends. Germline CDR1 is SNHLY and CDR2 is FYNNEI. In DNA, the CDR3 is TGTGCCAGCAGTTTATTAGCCGGGGGTAGCGATGGCTACACCTTC. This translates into CASSLLAGGSDGYTF.

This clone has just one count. The CDR3 nucleotides read TGTGCCAGCAGACCCGGGGGGTATAATTCACCCCTCCACTTT. Protein product: CASRPGGYNSPLHF. This chain connects TRBV6-5 to TRBJ1-6, with D maybe TRBD1 (5 bases). CDR1 and CDR2 from the germline V gene are MNHEY and SVGAGI. The CDR3 has 14 residues. V was pared by 6 bases and J by 4 bases, with 10 bases between.

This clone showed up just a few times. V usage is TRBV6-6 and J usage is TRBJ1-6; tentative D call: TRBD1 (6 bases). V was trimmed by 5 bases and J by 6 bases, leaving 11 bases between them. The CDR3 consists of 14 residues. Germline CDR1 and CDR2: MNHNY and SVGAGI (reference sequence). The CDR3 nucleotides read TGTGCCAGCAGTCCAAGACAGGTTAATTCACCCCTCCACTTT. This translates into CASSPRQVNSPLHF.

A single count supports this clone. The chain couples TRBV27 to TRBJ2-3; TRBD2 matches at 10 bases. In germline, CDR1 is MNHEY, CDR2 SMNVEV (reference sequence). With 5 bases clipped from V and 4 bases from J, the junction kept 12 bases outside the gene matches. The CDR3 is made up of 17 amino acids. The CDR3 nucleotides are TGTGCCAGCAGTCCGAGTCCGGGACTAGCGCCTCCAGATACGCAGTATTTT. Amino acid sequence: CASSPSPGLAPPDTQYF.

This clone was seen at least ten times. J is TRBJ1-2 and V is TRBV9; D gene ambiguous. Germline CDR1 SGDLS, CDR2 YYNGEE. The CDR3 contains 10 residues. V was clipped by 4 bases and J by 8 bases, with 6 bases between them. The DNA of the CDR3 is TGTGCCAGCAGCCGTATCGGCTACACCTTC. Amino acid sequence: CASSRIGYTF.

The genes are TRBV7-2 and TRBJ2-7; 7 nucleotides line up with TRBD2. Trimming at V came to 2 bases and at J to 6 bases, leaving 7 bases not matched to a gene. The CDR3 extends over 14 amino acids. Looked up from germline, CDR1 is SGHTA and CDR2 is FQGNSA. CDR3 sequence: CASSLYGGSGEQYF. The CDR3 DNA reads TGTGCCAGCAGCTTATACGGCGGGAGTGGCGAGCAGTACTTC.

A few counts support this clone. The CDR3 region has the DNA TGTGCCAGCAGCGGGACTAGCGGGAGGGGTTGGGAGCAGTACTTC. Translating gives CASSGTSGRGWEQYF. This chain connects TRBV6-6 to TRBJ2-7, with 16 bases aligning to TRBD2. Germline values: CDR1 MNHNY, CDR2 SVGAGI (reference sequence). The J segment lost 7 bases and the V segment lost 6 bases, leaving 6 bases of the junction unmatched. The CDR3 consists of 15 residues.

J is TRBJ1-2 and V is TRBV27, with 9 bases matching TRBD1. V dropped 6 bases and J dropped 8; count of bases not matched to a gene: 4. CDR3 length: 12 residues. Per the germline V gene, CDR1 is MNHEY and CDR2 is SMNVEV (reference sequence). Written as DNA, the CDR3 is TGTGCCAGCAGGGGACAGGGCCCGGGCTACACCTTC. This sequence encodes CASRGQGPGYTF.

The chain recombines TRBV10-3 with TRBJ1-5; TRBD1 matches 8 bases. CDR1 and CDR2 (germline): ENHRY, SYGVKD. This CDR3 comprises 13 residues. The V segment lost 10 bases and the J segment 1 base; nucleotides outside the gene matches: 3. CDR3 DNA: TGTGCCACACAGGGGGTCAGCAATCAGCCCCAGCATTTT. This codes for CATQGVSNQPQHF.

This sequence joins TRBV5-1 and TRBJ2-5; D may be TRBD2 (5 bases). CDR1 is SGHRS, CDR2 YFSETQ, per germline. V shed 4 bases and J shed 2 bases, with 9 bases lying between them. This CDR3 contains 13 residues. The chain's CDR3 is CASSQDWQETQYF. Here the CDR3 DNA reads TGCGCCAGCAGCCAGGACTGGCAAGAGACCCAGTACTTC.

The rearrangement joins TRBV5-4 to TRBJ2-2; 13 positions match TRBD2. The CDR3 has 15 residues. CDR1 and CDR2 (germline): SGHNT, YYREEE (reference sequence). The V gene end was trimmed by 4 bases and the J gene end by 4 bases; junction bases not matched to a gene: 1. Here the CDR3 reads CASSRTSGSTGELFF. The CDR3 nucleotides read TGTGCCAGCAGCAGGACTAGCGGGAGCACCGGGGAGCTGTTTTTT.

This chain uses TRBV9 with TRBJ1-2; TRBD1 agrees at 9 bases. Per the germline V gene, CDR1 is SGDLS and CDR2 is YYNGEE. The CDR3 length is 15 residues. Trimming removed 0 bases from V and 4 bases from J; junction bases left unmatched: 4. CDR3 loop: CASSVGTGATYGYTF. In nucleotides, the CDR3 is TGTGCCAGCAGCGTAGGGACAGGGGCGACCTATGGCTACACCTTC. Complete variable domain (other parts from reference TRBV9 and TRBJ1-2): DSGVTQTPKHLITATGQRVTLRCSPRSGDLSVYWYQQSLDQGLQFLIQYYNGEERAKGNILERFSAQQFPDLHSELNLSSLELGDSALYFCASSVGTGATYGYTFGSGTRLTVV.

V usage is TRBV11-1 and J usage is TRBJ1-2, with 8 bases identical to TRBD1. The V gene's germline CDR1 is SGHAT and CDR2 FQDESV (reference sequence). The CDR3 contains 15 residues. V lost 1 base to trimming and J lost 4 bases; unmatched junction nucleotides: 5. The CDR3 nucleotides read TGTGCCAGCAGCTTAGACCGCGGACAGGGCTATGGCTACACCTTC. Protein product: CASSLDRGQGYGYTF.

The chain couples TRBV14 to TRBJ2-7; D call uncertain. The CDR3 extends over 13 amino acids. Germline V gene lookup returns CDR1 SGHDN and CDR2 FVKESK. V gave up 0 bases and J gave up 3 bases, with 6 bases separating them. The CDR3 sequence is CASSQELNYEQYF. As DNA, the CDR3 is TGTGCCAGCAGCCAAGAACTCAACTACGAGCAGTACTTC.

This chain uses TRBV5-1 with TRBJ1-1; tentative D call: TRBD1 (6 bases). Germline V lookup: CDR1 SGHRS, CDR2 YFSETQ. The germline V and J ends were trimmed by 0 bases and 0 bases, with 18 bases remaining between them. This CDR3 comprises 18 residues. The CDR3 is CASSLDRESPNMNTEAFF. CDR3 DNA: TGCGCCAGCAGCTTGGACAGGGAATCACCCAACATGAACACTGAAGCTTTCTTT.

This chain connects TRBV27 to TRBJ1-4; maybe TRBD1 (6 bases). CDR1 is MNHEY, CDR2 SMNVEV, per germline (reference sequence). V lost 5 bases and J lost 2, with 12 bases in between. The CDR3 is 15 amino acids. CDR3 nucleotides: TGTGCCAGCAGTAGGGGGGGAGCGACTAATGAAAAACTGTTTTTT. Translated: CASSRGGATNEKLFF. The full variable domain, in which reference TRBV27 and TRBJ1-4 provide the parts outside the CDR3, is EAQVTQNPRYLITVTGKKLTVTCSQNMNHEYMSWYRQDPGLGLRQIYYSMNVEVTDKGDVPEGYKVSRKEKRNFPLILESPSPNQTSLYFCASSRGGATNEKLFFGSGTQLSVL.

The CDR3 region is CASSSRTSGNNEQFF. DNA for the CDR3: TGTGCCAGCAGCTCCCGGACTAGCGGGAACAATGAGCAGTTCTTC. V is TRBV7-2 and J is TRBJ2-1, with 12 positions matching TRBD2. The CDR3 contains 15 residues. Losses at the gene ends were 4 bases for V and 5 bases for J; bases not matched to a gene: 3. Germline CDR1 and CDR2: SGHTA and FQGNSA.

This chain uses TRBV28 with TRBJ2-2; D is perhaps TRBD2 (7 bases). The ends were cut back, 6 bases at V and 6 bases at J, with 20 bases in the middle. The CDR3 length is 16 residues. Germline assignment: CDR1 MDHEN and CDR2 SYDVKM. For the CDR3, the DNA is TGTGCCAGCAGGTGGGGAGGGGGAGGGCCAGCCGGGGAGCTGTTTTTT. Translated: CASRWGGGGPAGELFF.

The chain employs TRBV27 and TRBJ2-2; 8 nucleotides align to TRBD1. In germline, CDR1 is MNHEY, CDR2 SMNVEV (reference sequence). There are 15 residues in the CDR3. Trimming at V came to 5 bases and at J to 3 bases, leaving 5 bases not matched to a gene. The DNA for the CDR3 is TGTGCCAGCAGTCCCGGGGACAGGCACACCGGGGAGCTGTTTTTT. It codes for CASSPGDRHTGELFF.

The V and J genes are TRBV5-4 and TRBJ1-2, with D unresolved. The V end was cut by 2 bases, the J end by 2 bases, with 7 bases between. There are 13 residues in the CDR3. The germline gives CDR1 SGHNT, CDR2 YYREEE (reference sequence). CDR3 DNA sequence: TGTGCCAGCAGCTTAGAAGAGAACTATGGCTACACCTTC. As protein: CASSLEENYGYTF.

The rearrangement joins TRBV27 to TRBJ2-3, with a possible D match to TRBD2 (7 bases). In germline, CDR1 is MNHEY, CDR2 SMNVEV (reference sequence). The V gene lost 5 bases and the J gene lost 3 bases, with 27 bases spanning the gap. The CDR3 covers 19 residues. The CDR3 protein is CASSRGSGGSPGATDTQYF. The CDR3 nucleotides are TGTGCCAGCAGTCGAGGGAGCGGCGGGAGTCCGGGGGCGACAGATACGCAGTATTTT.

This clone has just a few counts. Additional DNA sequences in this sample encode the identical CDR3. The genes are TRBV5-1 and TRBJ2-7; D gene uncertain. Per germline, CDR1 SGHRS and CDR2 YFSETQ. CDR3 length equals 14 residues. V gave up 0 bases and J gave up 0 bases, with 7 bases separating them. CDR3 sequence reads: CASSLGGSSYEQYF. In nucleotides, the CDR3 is TGCGCCAGCAGCTTGGGCGGAAGCTCCTACGAGCAGTACTTC.

The CDR3 DNA reads TGTGCCATCAGTGACCCAGGGGATCGCACTGAAGCTTTCTTT. Translated, it gives CAISDPGDRTEAFF. The chain uses TRBV10-3 and TRBJ1-1; D possibly corresponds to TRBD1 (6 bases). Germline CDR1 is ENHRY and CDR2 is SYGVKD. V lost 3 bases to trimming and J lost 4 bases, with 12 bases between them. The CDR3 runs to 14 residues.

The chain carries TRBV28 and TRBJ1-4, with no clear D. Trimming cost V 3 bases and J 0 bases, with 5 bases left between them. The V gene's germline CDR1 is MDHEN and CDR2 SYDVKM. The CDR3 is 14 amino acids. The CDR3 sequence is CASSFSTTNEKLFF. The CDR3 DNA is TGTGCCAGCAGTTTTTCCACAACTAATGAAAAACTGTTTTTT.

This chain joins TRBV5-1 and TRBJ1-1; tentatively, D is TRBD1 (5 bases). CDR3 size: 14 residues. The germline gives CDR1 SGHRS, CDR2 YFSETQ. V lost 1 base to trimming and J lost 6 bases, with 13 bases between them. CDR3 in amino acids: CASSLWGEMAEAFF. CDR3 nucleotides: TGCGCCAGCAGCTTGTGGGGGGAAATGGCTGAAGCTTTCTTT.

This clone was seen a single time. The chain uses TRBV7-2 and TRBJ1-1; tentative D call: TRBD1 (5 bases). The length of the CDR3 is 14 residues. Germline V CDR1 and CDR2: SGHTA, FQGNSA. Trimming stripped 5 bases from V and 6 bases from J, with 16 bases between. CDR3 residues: CASSAPGLGAEAFF. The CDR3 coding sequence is TGTGCCAGCAGCGCACCGGGTTTAGGGGCTGAAGCTTTCTTT.

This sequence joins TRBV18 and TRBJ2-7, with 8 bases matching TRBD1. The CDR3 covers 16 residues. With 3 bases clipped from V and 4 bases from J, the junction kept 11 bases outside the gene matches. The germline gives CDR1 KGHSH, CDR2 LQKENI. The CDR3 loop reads CASSPVILDRAYEQYF. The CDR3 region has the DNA TGTGCCAGCTCACCGGTAATATTGGACAGGGCATACGAGCAGTACTTC.